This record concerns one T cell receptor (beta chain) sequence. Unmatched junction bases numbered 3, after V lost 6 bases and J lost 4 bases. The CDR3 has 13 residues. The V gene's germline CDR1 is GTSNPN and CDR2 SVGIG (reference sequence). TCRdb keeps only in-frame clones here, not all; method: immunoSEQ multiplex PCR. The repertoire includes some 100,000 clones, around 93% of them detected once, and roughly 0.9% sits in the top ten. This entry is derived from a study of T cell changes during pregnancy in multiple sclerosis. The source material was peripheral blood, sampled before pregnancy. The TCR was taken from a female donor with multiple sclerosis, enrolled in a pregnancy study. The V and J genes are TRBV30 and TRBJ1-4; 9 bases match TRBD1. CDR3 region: CACRTGDNEKLFF. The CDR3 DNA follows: TGTGCCTGTAGGACAGGGGATAATGAAAAACTGTTTTTT.